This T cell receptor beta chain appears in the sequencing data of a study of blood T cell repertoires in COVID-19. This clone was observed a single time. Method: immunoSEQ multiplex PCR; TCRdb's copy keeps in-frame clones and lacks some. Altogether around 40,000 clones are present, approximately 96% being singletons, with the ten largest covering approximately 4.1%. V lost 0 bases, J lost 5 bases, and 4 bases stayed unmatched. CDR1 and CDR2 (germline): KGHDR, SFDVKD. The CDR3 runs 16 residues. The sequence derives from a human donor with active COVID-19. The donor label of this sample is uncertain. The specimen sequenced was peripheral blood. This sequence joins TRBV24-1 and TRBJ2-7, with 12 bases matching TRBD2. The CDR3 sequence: CATSDLTSGGSHEQYF. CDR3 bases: TGTGCCACCAGTGATTTGACTAGCGGGGGGTCCCACGAGCAGTACTTC.